The 22 T cell receptor beta chains in this list originate from one sample, sequenced in a study of cytomegalovirus exposure and HLA in healthy donors. Researchers ran the PCR with 60 Vbeta and 13 Jbeta primers. TCRdb's copy holds only in-frame clones and misses some; the assay was immunoSEQ multiplex PCR. Of more than 130,000 clones in the sample, approximately 70% are singletons; the top ten hold about an eighth. Material for sequencing was PBMCs. All receptors derive from a human donor in good health.

The chain joins TRBV6-5 to TRBJ2-5; possible D gene TRBD1, 6 bases. From germline, CDR1 is MNHEY and CDR2 SVGAGI. Deletions cut 4 bases from V and 4 bases from J, with 16 bases between. The CDR3 sequence is 15 residues long. This CDR3 reads CASSSHHRVRETQYF. The CDR3 DNA is TGTGCCAGCAGTTCACACCACAGGGTTCGAGAGACCCAGTACTTC.

CDR3 coding DNA: TGTGCCAGCAGCCTCTTGGGCGACCCCTACACTGAAGCTTTCTTT. This encodes CASSLLGDPYTEAFF. The chain combines TRBV7-3 with TRBJ1-1; no clear D gene. The V gene lost 5 bases and the J gene lost 3 bases, with 16 bases spanning the gap. This CDR3 spans 15 amino acids. Germline V lookup: CDR1 SGHTA, CDR2 FQGTGA.

This clone showed up just a few times. The chain is built from TRBV19 and TRBJ2-7; TRBD1 matches 9 bases. Germline CDR1 is LNHDA and CDR2 is SQIVND (reference sequence). V shed 8 bases, J shed 2 bases, and the junction held 7 bases outside the gene matches. CDR3 size: 14 residues. CDR3 region: CASGPTGGTYEQYF. The CDR3 nucleotides are TGTGCCAGTGGCCCGACAGGGGGGACCTACGAGCAGTACTTC.

This clone was seen more than once but under ten times. The chain couples TRBV11-3 to TRBJ2-7; 7 nucleotides match TRBD2. Germline CDR1 reads SGHNT; CDR2 reads YENEEA. The CDR3 contains 17 residues. J lost 1 base, V lost 2 bases, and 11 bases had no gene match. The CDR3 loop reads CASSLSYWASGSYEQYF. DNA for the CDR3: TGTGCCAGCAGCTTATCTTATTGGGCTAGCGGATCCTACGAGCAGTACTTC.

V usage is TRBV6-6 and J usage is TRBJ2-7; 7 nucleotides match TRBD1. The CDR3 has 16 amino acids. V trimming: 2 bases; J trimming: 0 bases; junction bases outside the gene matches: 7. The germline CDR1 and CDR2 sequences are MNHNY and SVGAGI (reference sequence). CDR3 protein: CASSYEPWDSSYEQYF. CDR3 in DNA: TGTGCCAGCAGTTACGAGCCCTGGGACAGCTCCTACGAGCAGTACTTC.

There are a few counts of this clone. The chain couples TRBV28 to TRBJ2-1, with D possibly being TRBD1 (6 bases). Germline values: CDR1 MDHEN, CDR2 SYDVKM. Between the trimmed V and J ends, which lost 10 bases and 0 bases, there was a span of 19 bases. The CDR3 runs 16 residues. The CDR3 loop reads CATRQGRRISYNEQFF. CDR3 in DNA: TGTGCCACGCGGCAGGGGCGCAGGATCTCCTACAATGAGCAGTTCTTC.

The rearrangement links TRBV5-6 to TRBJ2-2; 7 nucleotides match TRBD1. The CDR3 is 16 amino acids. The ends lost 2 bases at V and 1 base at J; junction bases unmatched: 5. In germline, CDR1 is SGHDT, CDR2 YYEEEE. The CDR3 DNA is TGTGCCAGCAGCTTCGGTACAGGGGTGAACACCGGGGAGCTGTTTTTT. Translating gives CASSFGTGVNTGELFF.

The J gene is TRBJ2-3, the V gene TRBV5-1, with TRBD2 identical over 13 bases. J gave up 7 bases and V 3 bases, and 5 bases lay outside the gene matches. This CDR3 is 15 amino acids long. The germline V gene encodes CDR1 SGHRS and CDR2 YFSETQ. The CDR3 protein is CASSYGLAGANTQYF. CDR3 coding DNA: TGCGCCAGCAGCTACGGACTAGCGGGAGCAAATACGCAGTATTTT. The entire variable domain, with the rest obtained from reference TRBV5-1 and TRBJ2-3, is as follows: KAGVTQTPRYLIKTRGQQVTLSCSPISGHRSVSWYQQTPGQGLQFLFEYFSETQRNKGNFPGRFSGRQFSNSRSEMNVSTLELGDSALYLCASSYGLAGANTQYFGPGTRLTVL.

The rearrangement links TRBV5-1 to TRBJ2-5; D is unclear. TRBJ2-7 matches the DNA end more closely, so the J call is doubtful. There are 13 residues in the CDR3. Germline CDR1 reads SGHRS; CDR2 reads YFSETQ. The CDR3 reads CASSLVSGYEQYF. The DNA of the CDR3 is TGCGCCAGCAGCTTGGTATCAGGCTACGAGCAGTACTTC.

This clone appeared a single time. The rearrangement joins TRBV5-6 to TRBJ2-7; TRBD2 is a possible D gene (5 bases). This CDR3 is built from 14 residues. V dropped 2 bases and J dropped 2 bases, with 11 bases sitting between them. Germline V lookup: CDR1 SGHDT, CDR2 YYEEEE. CDR3 residues: CASSFRSGTYEQYF. The CDR3 region has the DNA TGTGCCAGCAGCTTTCGGAGCGGAACCTACGAGCAGTACTTC.

V and J are TRBV6-5 and TRBJ2-1; 7 nucleotides line up with TRBD2. The length of the CDR3 is 14 residues. Trimming removed 8 bases from V and 4 bases from J; junction bases left unmatched: 8. The V gene's germline CDR1 is MNHEY and CDR2 SVGAGI. This CDR3 is CASRGDEGYNEQFF. The CDR3 DNA follows: TGTGCCAGCCGGGGGGATGAGGGGTACAATGAGCAGTTCTTC.

V usage is TRBV5-5 and J usage is TRBJ2-5; the match to TRBD1 covers 11 bases. The CDR3 has 15 residues. Germline V CDR1 and CDR2: SGHKS, YYEKEE (reference sequence). V lost 5 bases and J lost 5; bases outside the gene matches: 8. Here the CDR3 reads CASSRGQGAWETQYF. The CDR3 nucleotides are TGTGCCAGCAGTCGAGGACAGGGGGCTTGGGAGACCCAGTACTTC. The full variable domain, in which reference TRBV5-5 and TRBJ2-5 provide the parts outside the CDR3, is DAGVTQSPTHLIKTRGQQVTLRCSPISGHKSVSWYQQVLGQGPQFIFQYYEKEERGRGNFPDRFSARQFPNYSSELNVNALLLGDSALYLCASSRGQGAWETQYFGPGTRLLVL.

The chain couples TRBV25-1 to TRBJ1-4; weak D call: TRBD1 (6 bases). From germline, CDR1 is MGHDK and CDR2 SYGVNS. Trimming shortened V by 3 bases and J by 0 bases, and 8 bases separated the two germline ends. The CDR3 loop spans 15 amino acids. Written as DNA, the CDR3 is TGTGCCAGCAGTGAGTGGACAGCAACTAATGAAAAACTGTTTTTT. Translated, it gives CASSEWTATNEKLFF. The full variable domain, rest sourced from reference TRBV25-1 and TRBJ1-4, is EADIYQTPRYLVIGTGKKITLECSQTMGHDKMYWYQQDPGMELHLIHYSYGVNSTEKGDLSSESTVSRIRTEHFPLTLESARPSHTSQYLCASSEWTATNEKLFFGSGTQLSVL.

The J gene is TRBJ2-7, the V gene TRBV7-8; the match to TRBD2 covers 8 bases. J gave up 7 bases and V 4 bases, and 12 bases lay outside the gene matches. There are 15 residues in the CDR3. Germline CDR1 SGHVS, CDR2 FQNEAQ. This chain's CDR3 is CASSSSRGGPREQYF. Here the CDR3 DNA reads TGTGCCAGCAGCTCTAGCCGGGGGGGGCCGAGGGAGCAGTACTTC.

This clone appeared a single time. The genes are TRBV10-3 and TRBJ2-3; 7 positions agree with TRBD2. Per germline, CDR1 ENHRY and CDR2 SYGVKD. CDR3 length equals 14 residues. Unmatched junction bases numbered 4, after V lost 4 bases and J lost 3 bases. The CDR3 loop is CAISVGGGTDTQYF. The CDR3 region has the DNA TGTGCCATCAGTGTCGGCGGGGGAACAGATACGCAGTATTTT.

The rearrangement links TRBV28 to TRBJ2-3; D possibly corresponds to TRBD2 (5 bases). Germline lookup yields CDR1 MDHEN and CDR2 SYDVKM. With 5 bases removed from V and 2 bases from J, the gap between germline ends came to 14 bases. The CDR3 is 15 amino acids. CDR3 nucleotides: TGTGCCAGCAGTCCCCAGTACGGGATCACAGATACGCAGTATTTT. It yields the protein CASSPQYGITDTQYF.

The rearrangement uses TRBV14 and TRBJ2-2, with 7 bases identical to TRBD1. The trim removed 4 bases at V and 5 bases at J, leaving 7 bases unmatched. Per the germline V gene, CDR1 is SGHDN and CDR2 is FVKESK. This CDR3 is 15 amino acids long. CDR3 sequence reads: CASSRQLTGTGELFF. The CDR3, as DNA: TGTGCCAGCAGCCGACAATTGACAGGGACCGGGGAGCTGTTTTTT.

The sample holds one count of this clone. The chain links TRBV5-6 to TRBJ2-1; the D is unclear. This CDR3 is built from 13 residues. Trimming left V 4 bases short and J 5 bases short, with 10 bases between. Looked up from germline, CDR1 is SGHDT and CDR2 is YYEEEE. DNA of the CDR3: TGTGCCAGCAGCCCTTCGTCCCACAATGAGCAGTTCTTC. This gives the protein CASSPSSHNEQFF.

This clone was found a few times. The CDR3: CSVAGHSFTYYEQYF. CDR3 bases: TGCAGCGTTGCGGGTCATTCGTTTACTTACTACGAGCAGTACTTC. The rearrangement joins TRBV29-1 to TRBJ2-7; no definite D call. V shed 4 bases and J shed 3 bases, with 19 bases lying between them. In germline, CDR1 is SQVTM, CDR2 ANQGSEA. The CDR3 loop spans 15 amino acids.

V is TRBV5-5 and J is TRBJ2-5, with 7 bases lining up with TRBD1. CDR1 SGHKS and CDR2 YYEKEE come from the germline V gene (reference sequence). This CDR3 spans 16 amino acids. V dropped 5 bases and J dropped 2; count of bases not matched to a gene: 12. The CDR3 spells CASRSTGTAPQETQYF. As DNA, the CDR3 is TGTGCCAGCAGATCTACCGGGACAGCCCCTCAAGAGACCCAGTACTTC.

The J gene is TRBJ1-6, the V gene TRBV7-8; D uncertain. With 0 bases removed from V and 0 bases from J, the gap between germline ends came to 9 bases. The CDR3 is 17 residues long. CDR1 SGHVS and CDR2 FQNEAQ come from the germline V gene. The CDR3 DNA sequence: TGTGCCAGCAGCTTAGCGGTTGGAGGCTCCTATAATTCACCCCTCCACTTT. This gives the protein CASSLAVGGSYNSPLHF.

The rearrangement uses TRBV10-1 and TRBJ2-5, with unresolved D. V was clipped by 0 bases and J by 4 bases, with 9 bases between them. Germline V gives CDR1 WNHNN, CDR2 SYGVQD (reference sequence). This CDR3 has 14 amino acids. The CDR3: CASSESTQRETQYF. CDR3 nucleotide sequence: TGCGCCAGCAGTGAGTCGACTCAGAGAGAGACCCAGTACTTC.